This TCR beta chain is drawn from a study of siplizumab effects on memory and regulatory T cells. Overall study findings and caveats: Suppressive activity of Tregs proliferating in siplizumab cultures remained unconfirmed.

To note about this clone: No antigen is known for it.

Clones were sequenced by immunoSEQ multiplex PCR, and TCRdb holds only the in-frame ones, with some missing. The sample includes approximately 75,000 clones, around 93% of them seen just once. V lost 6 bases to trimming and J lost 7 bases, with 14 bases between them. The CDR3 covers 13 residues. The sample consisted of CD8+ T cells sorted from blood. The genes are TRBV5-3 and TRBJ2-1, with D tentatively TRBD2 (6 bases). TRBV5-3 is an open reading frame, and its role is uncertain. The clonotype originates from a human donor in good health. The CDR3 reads CARKASAQNEQFF. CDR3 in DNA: TGTGCCAGAAAAGCTAGCGCTCAGAATGAGCAGTTCTTC.